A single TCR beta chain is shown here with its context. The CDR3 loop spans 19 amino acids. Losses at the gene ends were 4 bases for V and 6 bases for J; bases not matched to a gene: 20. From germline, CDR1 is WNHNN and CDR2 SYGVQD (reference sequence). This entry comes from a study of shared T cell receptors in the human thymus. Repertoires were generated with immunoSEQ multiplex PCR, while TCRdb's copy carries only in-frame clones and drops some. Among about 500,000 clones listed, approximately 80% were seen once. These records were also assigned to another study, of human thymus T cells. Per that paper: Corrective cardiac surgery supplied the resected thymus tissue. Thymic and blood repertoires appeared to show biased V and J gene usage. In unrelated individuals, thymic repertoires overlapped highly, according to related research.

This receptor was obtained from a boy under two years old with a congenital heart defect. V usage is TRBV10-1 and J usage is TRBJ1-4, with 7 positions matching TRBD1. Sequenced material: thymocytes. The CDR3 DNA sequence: TGCGCCAGCAGTGGCAGGACGGGACAGCAACTGCAACGGGATGAAAAACTGTTTTTT. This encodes CASSGRTGQQLQRDEKLFF.